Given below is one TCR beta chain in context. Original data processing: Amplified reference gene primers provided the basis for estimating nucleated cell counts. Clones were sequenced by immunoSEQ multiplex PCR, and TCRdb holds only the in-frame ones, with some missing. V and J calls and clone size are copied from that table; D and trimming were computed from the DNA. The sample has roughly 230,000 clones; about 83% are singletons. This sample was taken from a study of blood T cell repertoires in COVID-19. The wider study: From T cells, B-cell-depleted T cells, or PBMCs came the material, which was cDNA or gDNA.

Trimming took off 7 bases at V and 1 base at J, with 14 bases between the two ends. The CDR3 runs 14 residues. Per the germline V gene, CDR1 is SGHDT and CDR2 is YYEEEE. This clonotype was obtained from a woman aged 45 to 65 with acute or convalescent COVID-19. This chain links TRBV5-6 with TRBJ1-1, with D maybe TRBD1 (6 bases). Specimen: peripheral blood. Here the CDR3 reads CASARGIGNTEAFF. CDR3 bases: TGTGCCAGCGCAAGGGGGATAGGGAACACTGAAGCTTTCTTT.